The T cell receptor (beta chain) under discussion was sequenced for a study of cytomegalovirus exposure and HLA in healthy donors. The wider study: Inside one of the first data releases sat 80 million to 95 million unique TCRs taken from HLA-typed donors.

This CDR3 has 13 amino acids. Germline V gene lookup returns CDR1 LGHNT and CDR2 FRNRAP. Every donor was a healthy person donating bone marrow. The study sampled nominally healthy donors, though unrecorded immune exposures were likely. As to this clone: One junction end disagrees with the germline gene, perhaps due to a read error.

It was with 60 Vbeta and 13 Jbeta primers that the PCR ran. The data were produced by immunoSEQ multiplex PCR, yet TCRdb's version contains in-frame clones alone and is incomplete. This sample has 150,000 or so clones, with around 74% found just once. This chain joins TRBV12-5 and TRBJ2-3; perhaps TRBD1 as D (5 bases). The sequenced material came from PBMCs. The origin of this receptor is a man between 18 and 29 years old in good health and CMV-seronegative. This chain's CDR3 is CASGLGQHRYAVF. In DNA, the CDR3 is TGTGCTAGTGGTTTGGGACAGCACAGATACGCAGTATTT. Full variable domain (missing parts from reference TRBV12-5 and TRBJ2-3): DARVTQTPRHKVTEMGQEVTMRCQPILGHNTVFWYRQTMMQGLELLAYFRNRAPLDDSGMPKDRFSAEMPDATLATLKIQPSEPRDSAVYFCASGLGQHRYAVFGPGTRLTVL.